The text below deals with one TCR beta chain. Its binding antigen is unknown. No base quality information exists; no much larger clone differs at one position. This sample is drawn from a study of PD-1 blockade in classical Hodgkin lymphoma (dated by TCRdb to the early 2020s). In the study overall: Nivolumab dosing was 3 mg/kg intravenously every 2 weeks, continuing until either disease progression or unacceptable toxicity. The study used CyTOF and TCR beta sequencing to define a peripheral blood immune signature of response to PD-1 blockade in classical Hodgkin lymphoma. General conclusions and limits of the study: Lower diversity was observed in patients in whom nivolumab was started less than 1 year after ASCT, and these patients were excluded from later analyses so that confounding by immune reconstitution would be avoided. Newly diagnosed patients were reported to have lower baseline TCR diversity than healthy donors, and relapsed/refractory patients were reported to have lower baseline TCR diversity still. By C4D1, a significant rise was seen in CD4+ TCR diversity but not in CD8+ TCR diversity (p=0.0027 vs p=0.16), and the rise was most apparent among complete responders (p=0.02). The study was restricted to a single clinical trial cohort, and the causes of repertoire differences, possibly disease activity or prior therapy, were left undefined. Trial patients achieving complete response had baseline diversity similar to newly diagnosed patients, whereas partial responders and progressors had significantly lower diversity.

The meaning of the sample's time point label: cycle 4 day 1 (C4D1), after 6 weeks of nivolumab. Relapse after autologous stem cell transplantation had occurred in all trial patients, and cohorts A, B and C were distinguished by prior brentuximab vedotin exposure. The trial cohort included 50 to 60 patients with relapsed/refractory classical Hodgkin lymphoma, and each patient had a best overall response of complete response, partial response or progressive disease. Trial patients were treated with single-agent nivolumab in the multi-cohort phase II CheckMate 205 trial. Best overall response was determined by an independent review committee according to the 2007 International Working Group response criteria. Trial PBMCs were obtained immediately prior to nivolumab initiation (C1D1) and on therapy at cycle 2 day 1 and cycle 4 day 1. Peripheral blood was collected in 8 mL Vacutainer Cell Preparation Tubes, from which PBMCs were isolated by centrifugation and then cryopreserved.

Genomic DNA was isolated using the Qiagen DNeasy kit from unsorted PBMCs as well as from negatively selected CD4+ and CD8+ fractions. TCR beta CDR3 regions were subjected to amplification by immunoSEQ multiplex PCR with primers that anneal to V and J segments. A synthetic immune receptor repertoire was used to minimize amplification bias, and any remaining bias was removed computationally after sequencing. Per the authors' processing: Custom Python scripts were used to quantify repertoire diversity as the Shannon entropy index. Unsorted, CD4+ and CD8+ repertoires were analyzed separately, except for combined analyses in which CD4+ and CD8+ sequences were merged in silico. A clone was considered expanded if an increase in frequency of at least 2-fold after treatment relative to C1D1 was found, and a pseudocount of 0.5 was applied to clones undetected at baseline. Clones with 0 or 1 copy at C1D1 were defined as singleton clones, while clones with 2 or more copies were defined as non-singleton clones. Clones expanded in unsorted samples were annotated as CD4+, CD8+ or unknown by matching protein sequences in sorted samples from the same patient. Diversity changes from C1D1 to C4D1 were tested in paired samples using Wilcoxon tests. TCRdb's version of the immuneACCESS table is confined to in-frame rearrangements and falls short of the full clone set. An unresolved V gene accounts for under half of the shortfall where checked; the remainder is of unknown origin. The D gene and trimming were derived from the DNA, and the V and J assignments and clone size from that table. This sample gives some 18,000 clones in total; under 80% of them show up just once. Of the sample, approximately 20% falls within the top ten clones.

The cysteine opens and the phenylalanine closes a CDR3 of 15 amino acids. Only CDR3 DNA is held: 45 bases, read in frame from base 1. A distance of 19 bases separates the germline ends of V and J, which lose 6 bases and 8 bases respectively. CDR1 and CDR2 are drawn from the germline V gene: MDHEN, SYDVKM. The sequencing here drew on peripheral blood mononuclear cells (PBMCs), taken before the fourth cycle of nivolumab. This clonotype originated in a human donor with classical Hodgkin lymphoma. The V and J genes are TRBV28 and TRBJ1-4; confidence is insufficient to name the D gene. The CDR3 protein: CASSYFNGVPEKLFF. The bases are TGTGCCAGCAGCTATTTCAATGGGGTTCCGGAAAAACTGTTTTTT.